A selection of T cell receptor beta chains follows, all from one sample in a study of shared T cell receptors in the human thymus. Libraries were prepared by immunoSEQ multiplex PCR; TCRdb keeps only in-frame clonotypes and omits some of them. The data show about 540,000 clones, about 84% seen once. The same data also contributed to another study, on human thymus T cells.

The sequencing sample was made of thymocytes. The origin of the receptors is a boy younger than two with a congenital heart defect. Both conserved end residues are part of each CDR3. D genes are given only for firm matches.

TRBD2,TRBV5-4,TRBJ2-3,17,CASSLDGTSGHADTQYF,TGTGCCAGCAGCTTGGACGGGACTAGTGGGCATGCAGATACGCAGTATTTT
TRBD2,TRBV5-6,TRBJ2-3,17,CASSPSRAGGPGDTQYF,TGTGCCAGCAGTCCGTCACGGGCGGGAGGGCCCGGAGATACGCAGTATTTT
TRBD1,TRBV7-2,TRBJ2-7,16,CASSPPMGQGYNEQYF,TGTGCCAGCAGCCCCCCAATGGGACAGGGATACAACGAGCAGTACTTC
TRBD2,TRBV5-1,TRBJ2-1,16,CASSNWTRVNNNEQFF,TGCGCCAGCAGCAACTGGACTAGAGTGAACAACAATGAGCAGTTCTTC
TRBD1,TRBV19,TRBJ2-1,16,CASSGADRGAYNEQFF,TGTGCCAGTAGTGGGGCGGACAGGGGGGCTTACAATGAGCAGTTCTTC
.,TRBV4-3,TRBJ2-7,16,CASSQDERLGHYEQYF,TGCGCCAGCAGCCAAGATGAGCGATTAGGCCACTACGAGCAGTACTTC
TRBD2,TRBV4-1,TRBJ2-1,15,CASSQGFLAGNEQFF,TGCGCCAGCAGCCAAGGTTTCCTAGCGGGAAATGAGCAGTTCTTC
.,TRBV15,TRBJ2-1,14,CATSRVGGYNEQFF,TGTGCCACCAGCAGAGTAGGCGGATACAATGAGCAGTTCTTC
TRBD2,TRBV19,TRBJ2-1,12,CASRAGVNEQFF,TGTGCCAGTAGGGCGGGAGTCAATGAGCAGTTCTTC
.,TRBV5-5,TRBJ1-5,16,CASSSGPPHSNQPQHF,TGTGCCAGCAGCTCAGGGCCGCCCCATAGCAATCAGCCCCAGCATTTT
.,TRBV27,TRBJ1-1,13,CASSLYGGTEAFF,TGTGCCAGCAGTTTGTACGGGGGCACTGAAGCTTTCTTT
TRBD2,TRBV14,TRBJ2-3,18,CASSQDKMTSGRADTQYF,TGTGCCAGCAGCCAGGATAAGATGACTAGCGGGAGGGCAGATACGCAGTATTTT